This T cell receptor beta chain was recovered during a study of Ad26.COV2.S vaccination and SARS-CoV-2 variants. Study-level information: This donor came from the COV1001 trial of Ad26.COV2.S. Intramuscular Ad26.COV2.S at 5x10^10 or 1x10^11 viral particles. Study conclusions and caveats: Total T cell responses were possibly underestimated by TCR breadth and depth analyses.

Of note for this clone: As yet, its antigen is unknown.

Sequenced by immunoSEQ multiplex PCR; TCRdb stores in-frame clones only, minus some. The profile shows about 410,000 clones, about nine tenths of them singletons. Per germline, CDR1 KGHSH and CDR2 LQKENI. CDR3 length equals 15 residues. The J segment lost 5 bases and the V segment lost 3 bases, leaving 9 bases of the junction unmatched. Treatment defined: some 20 received Ad26.COV2.S at low or high dose, single or two shots; 5 received placebo; per-sample allocation not given. Sample collection was performed on day 63 after the first vaccine or placebo injection. The sequencing here drew on peripheral blood, taken in a trial of Ad26.COV2.S vaccine versus placebo. This clonotype was obtained from a person between 18 and 65 years old who received the Ad26.COV2.S COVID-19 vaccine or a placebo. J is TRBJ2-5 and V is TRBV18, with 7 bases identical to TRBD2. CDR3 nucleotides: TGTGCCAGCTCACCGACCGCGGGAGTGGGGGAGACCCAGTACTTC. It codes for CASSPTAGVGETQYF.